These 3 T cell receptor beta chains were sequenced from one sample in a study of Graves' ophthalmopathy and Graves' hyperthyroidism. Amplification from RNA transcripts yielded the TCR beta CDR3 regions. The first-round RT-PCR employed HTBI primers together with the Qiagen OneStep RT-PCR kit. A multiplex PCR was then performed as the second round. TCRdb redid the calling of the multiplex PCR reads with MiXCR, one entry per CDR3 protein. The data show 1 million to 1.3 million distinct CDR3 sequences, about two fifths seen once. The sequencing sample was made of peripheral blood or thyroid tissue (not recorded which). The receptors were gathered from an adult man with Graves' hyperthyroidism.

This chain connects TRBV10-3 to TRBJ1-1; D not certain. CDR1 is ENHRY and CDR2 is SYGVKD in the germline V gene. The CDR3 spans 13 residues. V lost 4 bases, J lost 4 bases, and 10 bases lay in between. The CDR3 DNA sequence: TGTGCCATCAGTGGCGACTGGGGCACTGAAGCTTTCTTT. Amino acid sequence: CAISGDWGTEAFF.

The V and J genes are TRBV6-5 and TRBJ1-5; D call uncertain. The CDR3 spans 13 residues. Trimming left V 6 bases short and J 11 bases short, with 17 bases between. Germline CDR1 MNHEY, CDR2 SVGAGI. CDR3: CASRSASGRAQHF. For the CDR3, the DNA is TGTGCCAGCAGATCGGCTAGCGGGAGGGCCCAGCATTTT.

Many counts were recorded for this clonotype. The genes are TRBV29-1 and TRBJ2-7; D is tentatively TRBD1 or TRBD2 (5 bases each). The CDR3 runs 11 residues. Trimming shortened V by 4 bases and J by 7 bases, and 11 bases separated the two germline ends. Germline CDR1 SQVTM, CDR2 ANQGSEA. This chain's CDR3 is CSVVGEGEQYF. DNA of the CDR3: TGCAGCGTTGTGGGGGAAGGGGAGCAGTACTTC.